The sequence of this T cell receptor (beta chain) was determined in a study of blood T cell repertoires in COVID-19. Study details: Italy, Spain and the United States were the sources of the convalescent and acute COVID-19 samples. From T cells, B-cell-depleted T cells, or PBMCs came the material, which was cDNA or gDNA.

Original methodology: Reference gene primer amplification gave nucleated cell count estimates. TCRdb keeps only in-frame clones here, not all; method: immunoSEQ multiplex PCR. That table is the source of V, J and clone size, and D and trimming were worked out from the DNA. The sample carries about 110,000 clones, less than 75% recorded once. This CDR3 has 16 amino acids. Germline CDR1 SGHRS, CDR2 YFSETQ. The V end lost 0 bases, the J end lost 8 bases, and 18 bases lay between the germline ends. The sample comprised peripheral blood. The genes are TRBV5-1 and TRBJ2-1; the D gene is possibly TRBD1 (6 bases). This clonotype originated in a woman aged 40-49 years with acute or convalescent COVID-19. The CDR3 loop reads CASSLAFGQWGDEQFF. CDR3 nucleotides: TGCGCCAGCAGCTTGGCCTTCGGACAGTGGGGTGATGAGCAGTTCTTC.